Listed below are T cell receptor beta chains from one sample, sequenced in a study of blood T cells in healthy people across ages. MiXCR, applied by TCRdb to the 5' RACE reads, yields one record per CDR3 protein. The sample records nearly 800,000 distinct CDR3 sequences, 45% to 70% being singletons. The sample consisted of blood. These receptor sequences come from a man aged 35 to 55 in good health. Both conserved end residues are part of each CDR3. The D gene is left open where the match is weak. For some rows the clone size is stated as once, few or many, or as a class when expanded; others skip it.

d_call j_call v_call clone_size cdr3_aa cdr3_nt
NA TRBJ1-1 TRBV10-3 NA CAISESGAQNTEAFF TGTGCCATCAGTGAGAGTGGGGCCCAGAACACTGAAGCTTTCTTT
NA TRBJ2-3 TRBV2 NA CASSESGHETDTQYF TGTGCCAGCAGTGAATCGGGACACGAAACAGATACGCAGTATTTT
TRBD1 TRBJ2-3 TRBV6-5 few CASSPGTGGPTDTQYF TGTGCCAGCAGCCCCGGGACAGGGGGACCCACAGATACGCAGTATTTT
TRBD2 TRBJ2-3 TRBV9 NA CASSAPGSSGSTDTQNF TGTGCCAGCAGCGCCCCGGGATCAAGCGGGAGCACAGATACGCAGAATTTT
NA TRBJ2-7 TRBV7-3 NA CASAEGGEQYF TGTGCCAGCGCAGAGGGCGGCGAGCAGTACTTC
TRBD2 TRBJ2-1 TRBV7-9 once CASSLFRGRAPDEQFF TGTGCCAGCAGCTTATTTCGTGGGAGGGCCCCTGATGAGCAGTTCTTC
NA TRBJ2-6 TRBV18 NA CASSPEGIGANVLTF TGTGCCAGCTCACCGGAGGGTATTGGGGCCAACGTCCTGACTTTC
NA TRBJ2-1 TRBV4-3 NA CASSQEVAGTYNEQFF TGCGCCAGCAGCCAAGAAGTCGCGGGAACCTACAATGAGCAGTTCTTC
TRBD1 TRBJ2-1 TRBV6-6 few CASSYRTGGGGNEQFF TGTGCCAGCAGTTACCGGACAGGGGGCGGGGGTAATGAGCAGTTCTTC
TRBD1 TRBJ2-7 TRBV6-5 NA CASIGDSSYEQYF TGTGCCAGCATCGGGGACAGCTCCTACGAGCAGTACTTC
NA TRBJ1-1 TRBV2 NA CASPRAGEAFF TGTGCCAGCCCGAGGGCAGGTGAAGCTTTCTTT
NA TRBJ2-1 TRBV27 NA CASIVYRDNEQFF TGTGCCAGCATTGTATACAGAGACAATGAGCAGTTCTTC
NA TRBJ2-4 TRBV4-1 NA CASSQVTGLAKNIQYF TGCGCCAGCAGCCAAGTTACGGGATTAGCCAAAAACATTCAGTACTTC
TRBD1 TRBJ1-5 TRBV7-2 NA CASSTDRAINQPQHF TGTGCCAGCAGCACGGACAGGGCGATCAATCAGCCCCAGCATTTT
NA TRBJ2-1 TRBV15 few CATSRGSAGRLNEQFF TGTGCCACCAGCAGAGGGTCAGCGGGCCGGCTCAATGAGCAGTTCTTC
NA TRBJ1-5 TRBV20-1 NA CSAGDPGSNQPQHF TGCAGTGCTGGAGATCCAGGGAGCAATCAGCCCCAGCATTTT